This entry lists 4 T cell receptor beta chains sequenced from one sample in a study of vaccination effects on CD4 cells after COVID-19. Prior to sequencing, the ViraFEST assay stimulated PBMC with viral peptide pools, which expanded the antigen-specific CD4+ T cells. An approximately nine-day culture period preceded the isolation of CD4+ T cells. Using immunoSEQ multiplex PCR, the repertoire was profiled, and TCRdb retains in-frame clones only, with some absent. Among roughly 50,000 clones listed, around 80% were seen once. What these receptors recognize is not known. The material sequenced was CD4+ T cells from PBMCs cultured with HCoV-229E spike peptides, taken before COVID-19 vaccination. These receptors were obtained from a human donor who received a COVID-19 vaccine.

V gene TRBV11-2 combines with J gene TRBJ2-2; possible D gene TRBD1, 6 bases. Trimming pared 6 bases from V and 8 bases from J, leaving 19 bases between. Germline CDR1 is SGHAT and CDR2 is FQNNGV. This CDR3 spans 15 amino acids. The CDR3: CASRPRQAQGGELFF. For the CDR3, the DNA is TGTGCCAGCAGACCAAGACAGGCCCAGGGTGGGGAGCTGTTTTTT.

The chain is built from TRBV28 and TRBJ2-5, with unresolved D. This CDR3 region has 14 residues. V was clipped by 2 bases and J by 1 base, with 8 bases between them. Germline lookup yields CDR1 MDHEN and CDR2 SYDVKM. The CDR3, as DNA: TGTGCCAGCAGTTTAATGGGTCCCCAAGAGACCCAGTACTTC. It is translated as CASSLMGPQETQYF. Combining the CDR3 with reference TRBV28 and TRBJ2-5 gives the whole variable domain DVKVTQSSRYLVKRTGEKVFLECVQDMDHENMFWYRQDPGLGLRLIYFSYDVKMKEKGDIPEGYSVSREKKERFSLILESASTNQTSMYLCASSLMGPQETQYFGPGTRLLVL.

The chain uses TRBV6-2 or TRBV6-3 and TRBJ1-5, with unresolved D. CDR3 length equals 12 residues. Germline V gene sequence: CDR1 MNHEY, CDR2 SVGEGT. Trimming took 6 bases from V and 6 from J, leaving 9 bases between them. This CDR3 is CASSDYSQPQHF. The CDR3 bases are TGTGCCAGCAGCGATTACTCTCAGCCCCAGCATTTT.

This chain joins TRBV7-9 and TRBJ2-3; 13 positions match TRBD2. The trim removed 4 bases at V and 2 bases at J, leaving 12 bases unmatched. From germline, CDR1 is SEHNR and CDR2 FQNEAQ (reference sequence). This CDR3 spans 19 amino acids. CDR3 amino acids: CASSSSPYGLAGDTDTQYF. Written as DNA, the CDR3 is TGTGCCAGCAGCTCAAGCCCCTATGGACTAGCGGGGGACACAGATACGCAGTATTTT.